Here is one TCR beta chain with its context. This clone was detected once. Its antigen is not yet known. Per-base qualities were not stored, and no clone one base away is much larger. At one collaborating source in Seattle, patients were enrolled during active infection and were followed longitudinally through the course of disease. The collaborating institutions used their own protocols to collect whole blood in K2EDTA tubes. For TCRbeta analysis, collaborators shipped samples as frozen whole blood, isolated PBMCs, or DNA extracted from either of those sample types. This sample was included in a study of blood T cell repertoires in COVID-19 (dated by TCRdb to the early 2020s). As for the study more broadly: The collaborator samples originated in the United States, Italy and Spain and spanned the acute and convalescent phases of COVID-19. Where HLA class I and class II types were available, the types were taken from metadata supplied by the sample provider, not from assay-based typing. The material from the prospective study consisted of cDNA or gDNA derived from T cells, B-cell-depleted T cells, or PBMCs. Deeply sampled blood TCRbeta repertoires from subjects exposed to, actively infected with, or recovered from COVID-19 were included in the dataset. Sample metadata almost always included a de-identified subject ID, COVID-19 status, age in years and sex. The samples were drawn from the first 160 participants of the ongoing ImmuneRACE study and from some 1,300 subjects provided by 6 global collaborators. A freely available public database, intended as a resource for researchers studying the immune response to SARS-CoV-2, is where the repertoires were released. What the study reported, not specific to this receptor: Clinical and demographic metadata were provided uncurated, with the amount varying by source and participant.

Taken from the germline V gene, the CDR1 and CDR2 loops are MNHEY and SVGAGI. The germline ends are 14 bases apart after V is trimmed by 0 bases and J by 2 bases. The cysteine opens and the phenylalanine closes a CDR3 of 16 amino acids. Just the 48-base CDR3 DNA is kept, in frame starting at base 1. TCRbeta CDR3 regions were amplified from genomic DNA by means of the immunoSEQ Assay, a bias-controlled multiplex PCR. Per the original workflow: Within the assay, amplification of reference gene primers was used to estimate how many nucleated cells each sample contained. Sequence reads were collapsed and filtered to measure the absolute abundance of every unique TCRbeta CDR3 rearrangement. For each sample, productive Simpson clonality was calculated as the square root of Simpson's diversity index across productive rearrangements. TCRdb retrieved this table from immuneACCESS and kept in-frame rearrangements only. Not all clones are present; in checked studies, unresolved V genes account for under half, and no reason is known for the remainder. The D gene and trimming were derived from the DNA, and the V and J assignments and clone size from that table. The sample records roughly 110,000 clones, around 83% of which are singletons. The ten largest make up 5% to 6% of the sample.

Sequenced: peripheral blood. The receptor was isolated from a woman aged 55-75 years with COVID-19, enrolled during active disease. The chain uses TRBV6-5 and TRBJ2-7, with the D gene too uncertain to name. CDR3 reads: CASSYSSIAPAYEQYF. The DNA sequence is given as TGTGCCAGCAGTTACTCTTCTATTGCCCCGGCCTACGAGCAGTACTTC.